The next 30 T cell receptor beta chains were all read from a single sample in a study of neurological immune-mediated disorders. TCRdb analysed the 5' RACE reads with MiXCR anew, one entry per CDR3 protein. The table has 40,000 to 50,000 distinct CDR3 sequences, 1.5% to 2% seen once. Sequencing used PBMCs. The source of these receptors is a woman between 40 and 55 years old with multiple sclerosis.

There are many counts of this clonotype. The CDR3 sequence: CASSLGLYNGELFF. Written as DNA, the CDR3 is TGTGCCAGCAGCTTAGGCCTTTATAACGGGGAGCTGTTTTTT. The chain is built from TRBV7-8 and TRBJ2-2; D gene uncertain. Germline values: CDR1 SGHVS, CDR2 FQNEAQ. V gave up 1 base and J gave up 7 bases, with 10 bases separating them. The length of the CDR3 is 14 residues.

This clonotype appeared many times. This chain connects TRBV20-1 to TRBJ1-1; D might be TRBD1 (6 bases). Germline CDR1 DFQATT, CDR2 SNEGSKA (reference sequence). The V gene lost 3 bases and the J gene lost 4 bases, with 15 bases spanning the gap. CDR3 size: 14 residues. CDR3 residues: CSARASPGATEAFF. The CDR3 region has the DNA TGCAGTGCTAGGGCTTCTCCAGGGGCCACTGAAGCTTTCTTT.

This clonotype appeared many times. The J gene is TRBJ2-7, the V gene TRBV10-2; D is possibly TRBD1 (6 bases). The V end lost 1 base, the J end lost 0 bases, and 13 bases lay between the germline ends. The CDR3 runs to 16 residues. Germline CDR1 is WSHSY and CDR2 is SAAADI. Here the CDR3 reads CASSELGQRFSYEQYF. As DNA, the CDR3 is TGCGCCAGCAGTGAGTTAGGACAGAGATTCTCCTACGAGCAGTACTTC.

Many counts were recorded for this clonotype. The CDR3 DNA sequence: TGCAGTGCTTGGGGTGTTGAAGGCTACACCTTC. This codes for CSAWGVEGYTF. This rearrangement joins TRBV20-1 to TRBJ1-2; no reliable D call. Trimming took 5 bases from V and 8 from J, leaving 12 bases between them. CDR1 is DFQATT, CDR2 SNEGSKA, per germline (reference sequence). The CDR3 length is 11 residues.

This clonotype was counted many times. The chain links TRBV29-1 to TRBJ2-3; TRBD2 matches at 12 bases. The CDR3 is 16 amino acids. Germline assignment: CDR1 SQVTM and CDR2 ANQGSEA. J gave up 3 bases and V 0 bases, and 4 bases lay outside the gene matches. CDR3 DNA sequence: TGCAGCGTTGAAGACCGGACTAGCGGGGCGACAGATACGCAGTATTTT. Amino acid sequence: CSVEDRTSGATDTQYF.

This clonotype was found many times. This chain joins TRBV29-1 and TRBJ2-3; 8 bases line up with TRBD1. This CDR3 has 14 residues. Trimming cost V 1 base and J 5 bases; bases outside gene matches: 5. Germline V gene data show CDR1 as SQVTM and CDR2 as ANQGSEA. The CDR3 here is CSVEGRGQGDTQYF. The CDR3 bases are TGCAGCGTTGAAGGCAGGGGGCAGGGAGATACGCAGTATTTT.

In this sample, this clonotype turned up many times. The chain joins TRBV20-1 to TRBJ2-2; D is unclear. Per the germline V gene, CDR1 is DFQATT and CDR2 is SNEGSKA (reference sequence). V lost 2 bases and J lost 3, with 4 bases in between. CDR3 size: 12 residues. CDR3 DNA sequence: TGCAGTGCTAGATCGGACACCGGGGAGCTGTTTTTT. Translation gives CSARSDTGELFF.

This clonotype was recorded many times. This rearrangement joins TRBV5-1 to TRBJ2-1; a weak D match, TRBD1 (6 bases). Germline CDR1 and CDR2: SGHRS and YFSETQ. The CDR3 has 14 amino acids. Trimming removed 2 bases at V and 8 bases at J, with 14 bases between. The DNA for the CDR3 is TGCGCCAGCAGCTTACGTACAGGGTTCGATGAGCAGTTCTTC. It translates to CASSLRTGFDEQFF. Full variable domain (remainder filled in from reference TRBV5-1 and TRBJ2-1): KAGVTQTPRYLIKTRGQQVTLSCSPISGHRSVSWYQQTPGQGLQFLFEYFSETQRNKGNFPGRFSGRQFSNSRSEMNVSTLELGDSALYLCASSLRTGFDEQFFGPGTRLTVL.

At least ten counts were recorded for this clonotype. The chain employs TRBV5-1 and TRBJ2-3, with 8 bases that match TRBD1. The V gene end was trimmed by 5 bases and the J gene end by 3 bases; junction bases not matched to a gene: 5. The CDR3 loop spans 14 amino acids. Looked up from germline, CDR1 is SGHRS and CDR2 is YFSETQ. The CDR3 spells CASSFGQGTDTQYF. Written as DNA, the CDR3 is TGCGCCAGCAGTTTCGGACAGGGTACAGATACGCAGTATTTT.

As DNA, the CDR3 is TGTGCCAGCAGCCAGGACAGAGGTAACGAGCAGTACTTC. It encodes CASSQDRGNEQYF. The gene calls are TRBV14 and TRBJ2-7; possibly TRBD1 for D (6 bases). Per germline, CDR1 SGHDN and CDR2 FVKESK. The V end lost 3 bases, the J end lost 5 bases, and 11 bases lay between the germline ends. CDR3 length: 13 residues.

At least ten counts were recorded for this clonotype. The V gene is TRBV7-2, the J gene TRBJ2-3, with TRBD2 matching 13 bases. This CDR3 is 17 amino acids long. CDR1 and CDR2 (germline): SGHTA, FQGNSA. Trimming removed 0 bases from V and 2 bases from J; junction bases left unmatched: 2. The CDR3 region is CASSLAGLAGYTDTQYF. In DNA, the CDR3 is TGTGCCAGCAGCTTAGCGGGACTAGCGGGGTACACAGATACGCAGTATTTT. The full variable domain, with the rest looked up from reference TRBV7-2 and TRBJ2-3, is GAGVSQSPSNKVTEKGKDVELRCDPISGHTALYWYRQSLGQGLEFLIYFQGNSAPDKSGLPSDRFSAERTGGSVSTLTIQRTQQEDSAVYLCASSLAGLAGYTDTQYFGPGTRLTVL.

This clonotype showed up many times. The chain links TRBV7-6 to TRBJ1-6; D gene unclear. CDR3 size: 12 residues. Germline V gene data show CDR1 as SGHVS and CDR2 as FNYEAQ. Trimming shortened V by 5 bases and J by 12 bases, and 11 bases separated the two germline ends. CDR3 in DNA: TGTGCCAGCAGCCTAGGGATGGAACCCCTCCACTTT. It is translated as CASSLGMEPLHF.

This clonotype was seen many times. The chain joins TRBV5-1 to TRBJ2-2; D gene uncertain. CDR1 and CDR2 (germline): SGHRS, YFSETQ. V was pared by 1 base and J by 0 bases, with 4 bases between. The CDR3 runs to 14 residues. This CDR3 reads CASSLRPNTGELFF. In nucleotides, the CDR3 is TGCGCCAGCAGCTTGCGTCCGAACACCGGGGAGCTGTTTTTT.

This clonotype appeared many times. The chain combines TRBV12-3 or TRBV12-4 with TRBJ1-2; no reliable D call. The CDR3 covers 15 residues. The germline V and J ends were trimmed by 5 bases and 8 bases, with 21 bases remaining between them. For the CDR3, the DNA is TGTGCCAGCAGTCCCATCTTGACCTATACCGGGGGCTACACCTTC. This codes for CASSPILTYTGGYTF.

This clonotype has a count of ten or more. This rearrangement joins TRBV5-1 to TRBJ2-1; 7 bases agree with TRBD2. V lost 2 bases and J lost 8; bases outside the gene matches: 1. Germline assignment: CDR1 SGHRS and CDR2 YFSETQ. This CDR3 has 12 residues. The CDR3 loop reads CASSFAGDEQFF. The CDR3 DNA is TGCGCCAGCAGCTTTGCGGGGGATGAGCAGTTCTTC.

This clonotype was seen at least ten times. The chain recombines TRBV12-3 or TRBV12-4 with TRBJ2-7, with 7 bases lining up with TRBD1. The trim removed 7 bases at V and 3 bases at J, leaving 12 bases unmatched. The CDR3 sequence is 15 residues long. CDR3 in DNA: TGTGCCAGCACCTCTTCCGGGACAGCCAACTACGAGCAGTACTTC. Its protein is CASTSSGTANYEQYF.

This clonotype was counted many times. V usage is TRBV5-4 and J usage is TRBJ1-4; D is possibly TRBD1 (5 bases). Deletions cut 4 bases from V and 8 bases from J, with 9 bases between. This CDR3 region has 12 residues. The germline V gene encodes CDR1 SGHNT and CDR2 YYREEE (reference sequence). The CDR3 loop is CASSIPGEKLFF. The CDR3 DNA follows: TGTGCCAGCAGCATACCAGGGGAAAAACTGTTTTTT.

Ten or more counts support this clonotype. The chain is built from TRBV5-1 and TRBJ2-2; no reliable D call. Deletions cut 4 bases from V and 7 bases from J, with 17 bases between. This CDR3 has 15 residues. Germline-derived CDR1 and CDR2 are SGHRS and YFSETQ. In DNA, the CDR3 is TGCGCCAGCAGCCCGCCTTATGGGTGGGACGGGGAGCTGTTTTTT. Translated: CASSPPYGWDGELFF.

Ten or more counts support this clonotype. This chain joins TRBV5-1 and TRBJ1-1, with TRBD1 identical over 7 bases. The J segment lost 1 base and the V segment lost 4 bases, leaving 4 bases of the junction unmatched. CDR3 length equals 14 residues. Germline V gene sequence: CDR1 SGHRS, CDR2 YFSETQ. The CDR3 loop is CASSLTGTNTEAFF. The CDR3, as DNA: TGCGCCAGCAGCCTGACAGGGACGAACACTGAAGCTTTCTTT.

In this sample, this clonotype turned up many times. The chain employs TRBV10-3 and TRBJ2-7; D may correspond to TRBD1 or TRBD2 (5 bases each). Germline V CDR1 and CDR2: ENHRY, SYGVKD. This CDR3 has 15 residues. The V gene lost 6 bases and the J gene lost 0 bases, with 15 bases spanning the gap. The CDR3 is CAIRGTDHVSYEQYF. Here the CDR3 DNA reads TGTGCCATCAGAGGGACCGACCACGTCTCCTACGAGCAGTACTTC.

At least ten counts were recorded for this clonotype. The rearrangement uses TRBV24-1 and TRBJ2-1; TRBD1 matches at 8 bases. Trimming took 9 bases from V and 2 from J; bases not matched to a gene: 11. The germline V gene encodes CDR1 KGHDR and CDR2 SFDVKD. The CDR3 extends over 16 amino acids. Written as DNA, the CDR3 is TGTGCCACCTCGCAGTTAGAGACAGGGGCCTACAATGAGCAGTTCTTC. It translates to CATSQLETGAYNEQFF.

This clonotype showed up many times. This rearrangement joins TRBV2 to TRBJ2-1; 9 nucleotides align to TRBD1. V was pared by 6 bases and J by 6 bases, with 6 bases of the junction left unmatched. Per germline, CDR1 SNHLY and CDR2 FYNNEI. The CDR3 extends over 14 amino acids. The CDR3 loop is CASSTRDRANEQFF. The CDR3 DNA reads TGTGCCAGCAGCACCCGGGACAGGGCCAATGAGCAGTTCTTC.

Many counts were recorded for this clonotype. The V gene is TRBV5-1, the J gene TRBJ2-1; D gene unclear. V lost 0 bases and J 2 bases, leaving 9 bases between the germline ends. The CDR3 consists of 15 residues. The V gene's germline CDR1 is SGHRS and CDR2 YFSETQ. CDR3 sequence reads: CASSLEQFPYNEQFF. DNA for the CDR3: TGCGCCAGCAGCTTGGAACAGTTCCCCTACAATGAGCAGTTCTTC.

The sample holds many counts of this clonotype. V usage is TRBV5-1 and J usage is TRBJ1-3, with no clear D. V was shortened by 0 bases and J by 0 bases, with 10 bases between the two germline ends. CDR1 and CDR2 from the germline V gene are SGHRS and YFSETQ. The CDR3 runs 16 residues. CDR3 sequence (DNA): TGCGCCAGCAGCTTGGGTCCCGCCGGCTCTGGAAACACCATATATTTT. Its translation is CASSLGPAGSGNTIYF.

This clonotype was seen at least ten times. The genes are TRBV6-5 and TRBJ2-4, with D uncertain. Trimming pared 0 bases from V and 0 bases from J, leaving 15 bases between. The CDR3 spans 18 residues. Germline CDR1 reads MNHEY; CDR2 reads SVGAGI. This CDR3 reads CASSYSSYRISAKNIQYF. In nucleotides, the CDR3 is TGTGCCAGCAGTTACTCGAGCTACAGAATTTCAGCCAAAAACATTCAGTACTTC.

This clonotype was seen at least ten times. The chain joins TRBV6-6 to TRBJ2-5; TRBD1 matches 8 bases. Trimming at V came to 7 bases and at J to 7 bases, leaving 14 bases not matched to a gene. CDR1 is MNHNY and CDR2 is SVGAGI in the germline V gene (reference sequence). CDR3 size: 15 residues. CDR3 coding DNA: TGTGCCAGCACCGAGTCCCGGGACAGGTTTGGGACCCAGTACTTC. It codes for CASTESRDRFGTQYF.

In its sample, this clonotype was seen many times. The rearrangement joins TRBV20-1 to TRBJ1-2; TRBD1 aligns across 9 bases. The V segment lost 3 bases and the J segment 6 bases; nucleotides outside the gene matches: 11. The CDR3 sequence is 15 residues long. Germline CDR1 reads DFQATT; CDR2 reads SNEGSKA (reference sequence). CDR3 coding DNA: TGCAGTGCTAGGGACCCCGGGACAGGGTCTGATGGCTACACCTTC. Protein sequence: CSARDPGTGSDGYTF.

In its sample, this clonotype was seen many times. This chain uses TRBV3-1 with TRBJ2-3, with 7 bases identical to TRBD1. Unmatched junction bases numbered 5, after V lost 4 bases and J lost 1 base. CDR1 and CDR2 from the germline V gene are LGHDT and YNNKEL (reference sequence). The CDR3 consists of 15 residues. CDR3 sequence: CASSRQGQGTDTQYF. In DNA form, the CDR3 reads TGTGCCAGCAGCCGACAGGGCCAGGGCACAGATACGCAGTATTTT.

This clonotype was seen ten or more times. The chain is built from TRBV5-1 and TRBJ2-5; 10 bases map to TRBD1. With V trimmed by 2 bases and J by 6 bases, 4 bases remained unmatched. Germline CDR1 and CDR2: SGHRS and YFSETQ. CDR3 length equals 14 residues. The DNA of the CDR3 is TGCGCCAGCAGCTTCGACAGGGGGCAAAAGACCCAGTACTTC. Translation: CASSFDRGQKTQYF.

This clonotype appeared many times. The chain has TRBV5-1 and TRBJ2-7, with D perhaps matching TRBD2 (6 bases). V dropped 0 bases and J dropped 12 bases, with 19 bases sitting between them. Germline V gene sequence: CDR1 SGHRS, CDR2 YFSETQ. This CDR3 contains 14 residues. The CDR3 spells CASSLEAAAGLVYF. CDR3 DNA: TGCGCCAGCAGCTTGGAGGCTGCTGCGGGGTTGGTGTACTTC. Variable domain in full (rest from reference TRBV5-1 and TRBJ2-7): KAGVTQTPRYLIKTRGQQVTLSCSPISGHRSVSWYQQTPGQGLQFLFEYFSETQRNKGNFPGRFSGRQFSNSRSEMNVSTLELGDSALYLCASSLEAAAGLVYFGPGTRLTVT.